This TCR beta chain was documented in a study of blood T cell repertoires in COVID-19. In the original processing: Estimates of nucleated cell counts were drawn from the amplification of reference gene primers. The table came from immunoSEQ multiplex PCR; TCRdb's copy has only in-frame clones and leaves some out. The DNA was the basis for D and trimming; V, J and clone size are from that table. The sample lists roughly 340,000 clones, 91% seen once, with more than 3% in the top ten. This sequence was found in a young woman who had recovered from COVID-19. The source material was peripheral blood.

CDR3 DNA sequence: TGTGCCAGCAGATCTTGGGGGCCGGCCACTGAAGCTTTCTTT. This translates into CASRSWGPATEAFF. The chain employs TRBV11-3 and TRBJ1-1, with D perhaps matching TRBD1 (6 bases). Germline CDR1 reads SGHNT; CDR2 reads YENEEA. V shed 6 bases and J shed 4 bases, with 15 bases lying between them. The CDR3 has 14 amino acids. Variable domain in full (rest from reference TRBV11-3 and TRBJ1-1): EAGVVQSPRYKIIEKKQPVAFWCNPISGHNTLYWYLQNLGQGPELLIRYENEEAVDDSQLPKDRFSAERLKGVDSTLKIQPAELGDSAVYLCASRSWGPATEAFFGQGTRLTVV.